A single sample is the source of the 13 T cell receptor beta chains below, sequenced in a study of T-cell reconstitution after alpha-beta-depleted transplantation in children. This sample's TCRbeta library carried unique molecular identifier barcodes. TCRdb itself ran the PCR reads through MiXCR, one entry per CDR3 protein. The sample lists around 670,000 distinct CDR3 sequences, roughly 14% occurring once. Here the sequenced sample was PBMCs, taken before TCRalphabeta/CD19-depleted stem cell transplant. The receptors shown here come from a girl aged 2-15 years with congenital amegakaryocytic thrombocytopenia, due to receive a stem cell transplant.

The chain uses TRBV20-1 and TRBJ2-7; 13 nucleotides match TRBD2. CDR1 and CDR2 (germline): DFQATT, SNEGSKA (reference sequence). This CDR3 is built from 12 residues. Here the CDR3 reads CSGTSGTYEQYF. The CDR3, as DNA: TGCAGCGGGACTAGCGGGACCTACGAGCAGTACTTC.

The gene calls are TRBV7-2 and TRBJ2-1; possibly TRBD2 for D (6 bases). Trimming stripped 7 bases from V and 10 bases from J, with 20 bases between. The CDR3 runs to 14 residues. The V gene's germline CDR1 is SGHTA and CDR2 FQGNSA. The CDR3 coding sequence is TGTGCCAGCAACGATGCCGGGACTTCCGCCGAGCAGTTCTTC. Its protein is CASNDAGTSAEQFF.

The CDR3 DNA sequence: TGTGCCAGCAGCTTGGGAGGCCTAGGACAGAGCACCGGGGAGCTGTTTTTT. Protein: CASSLGGLGQSTGELFF. The chain carries TRBV11-2 and TRBJ2-2, with D possibly called TRBD1 or TRBD2 (6 bases each). The CDR3 runs to 17 residues. The ends were cut back, 3 bases at V and 4 bases at J, with 18 bases in the middle. In germline, CDR1 is SGHAT, CDR2 FQNNGV.

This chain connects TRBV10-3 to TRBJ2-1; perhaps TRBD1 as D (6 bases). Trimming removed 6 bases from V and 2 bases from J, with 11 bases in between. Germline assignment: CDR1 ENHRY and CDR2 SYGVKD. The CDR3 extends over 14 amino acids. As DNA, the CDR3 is TGTGCCATCAGGGACAGAATCACCTACAATGAGCAGTTCTTC. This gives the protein CAIRDRITYNEQFF.

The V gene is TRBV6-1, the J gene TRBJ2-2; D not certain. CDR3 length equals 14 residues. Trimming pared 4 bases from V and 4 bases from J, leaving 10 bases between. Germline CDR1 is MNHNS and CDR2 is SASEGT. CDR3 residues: CASSGQRRTGELFF. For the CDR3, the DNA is TGTGCCAGCAGTGGGCAGAGGCGCACCGGGGAGCTGTTTTTT.

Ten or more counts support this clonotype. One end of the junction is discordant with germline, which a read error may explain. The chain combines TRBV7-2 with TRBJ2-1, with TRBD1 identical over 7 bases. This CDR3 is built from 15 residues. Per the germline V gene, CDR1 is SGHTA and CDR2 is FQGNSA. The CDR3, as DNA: TGTGCCAGCAGCTTAGCTGGGACAGATTACAATGTGCAGTTCTTC. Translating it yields CASSLAGTDYNVQFF.

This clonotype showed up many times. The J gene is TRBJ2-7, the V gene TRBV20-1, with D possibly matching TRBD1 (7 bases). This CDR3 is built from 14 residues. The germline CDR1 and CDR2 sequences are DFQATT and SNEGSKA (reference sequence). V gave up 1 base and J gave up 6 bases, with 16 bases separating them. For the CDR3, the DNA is TGCAGTGCTAGAGTGGAGGGACAGAGCTTCGAGCAGTACTTC. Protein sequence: CSARVEGQSFEQYF.

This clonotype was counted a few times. The CDR3 DNA sequence: TGTGCCAGCAGCTTTAGCGGGAGGGCTATAGATGAGCAGTTCTTC. Encoded protein: CASSFSGRAIDEQFF. The rearrangement joins TRBV7-9 to TRBJ2-1; 11 bases fit TRBD2. The J segment lost 8 bases and the V segment lost 3 bases, leaving 6 bases of the junction unmatched. The V gene's germline CDR1 is SEHNR and CDR2 FQNEAQ (reference sequence). The CDR3 spans 15 residues.

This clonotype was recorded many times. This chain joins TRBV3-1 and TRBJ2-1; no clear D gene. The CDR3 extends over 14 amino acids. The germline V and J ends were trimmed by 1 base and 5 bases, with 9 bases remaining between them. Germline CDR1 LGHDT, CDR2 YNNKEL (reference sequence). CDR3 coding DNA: TGTGCCAGCAGCCAAGTACGGACGGACAATGAGCAGTTCTTC. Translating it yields CASSQVRTDNEQFF.

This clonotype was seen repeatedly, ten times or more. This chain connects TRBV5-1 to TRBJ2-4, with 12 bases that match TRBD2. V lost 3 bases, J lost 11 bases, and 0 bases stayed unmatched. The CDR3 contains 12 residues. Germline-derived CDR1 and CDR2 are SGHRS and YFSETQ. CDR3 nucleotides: TGCGCCAGCAGCTGGACTAGCGGGGTTCAGTACTTC. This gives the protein CASSWTSGVQYF.

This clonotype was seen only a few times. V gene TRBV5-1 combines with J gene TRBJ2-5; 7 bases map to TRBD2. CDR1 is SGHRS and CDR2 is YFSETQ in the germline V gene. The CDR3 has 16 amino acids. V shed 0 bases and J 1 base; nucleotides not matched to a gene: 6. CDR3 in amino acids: CASSLDLAAIQETQYF. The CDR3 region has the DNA TGCGCCAGCAGCTTGGATCTAGCGGCCATCCAAGAGACCCAGTACTTC.

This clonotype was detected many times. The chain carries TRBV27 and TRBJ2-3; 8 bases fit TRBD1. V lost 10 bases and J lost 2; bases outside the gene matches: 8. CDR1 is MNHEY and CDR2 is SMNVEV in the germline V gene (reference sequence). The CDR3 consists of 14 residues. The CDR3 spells CATQDRGYTDTQYF. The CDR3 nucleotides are TGTGCCACACAAGACAGGGGCTACACAGATACGCAGTATTTT.

The CDR3 spells CASSPAGGGARYGYTF. For the CDR3, the DNA is TGTGCCAGCAGCCCAGCCGGCGGGGGGGCTCGGTATGGCTACACCTTC. The chain recombines TRBV7-2 with TRBJ1-2, with a tentative D call TRBD1 (6 bases). Germline-derived CDR1 and CDR2 are SGHTA and FQGNSA. CDR3 length: 16 residues. With 5 bases removed from V and 5 bases from J, the gap between germline ends came to 21 bases.